This TCR beta chain was retrieved from a study of OX40 agonist ivuxolimab in advanced cancers. At the level of the whole study: Ivuxolimab was a fully human IgG2 agonistic monoclonal antibody targeting the costimulatory receptor OX40 (CD134). Intravenous ivuxolimab was administered to patients every 2 weeks at six dose levels: 0.01, 0.1, 0.3, 1.5, 3 and 10 mg/kg. Among the approximately 50 dose-escalation patients, approximately 20 had hepatocellular carcinoma, about 15 melanoma, 9 renal cell carcinoma and 9 head and neck cancer. In the dose-escalation cohort, approximately 83% of patients were male, and the mean age was around 65 years with a range of about 20 to 79. Prior anti-PD-1, anti-PD-L1 or anti-CTLA-4 therapy was permitted, and approximately 41% of dose-escalation patients had received checkpoint inhibitors. Partial responses were achieved by three dose-escalation patients, of whom one had hepatocellular carcinoma and two had cutaneous melanoma. The purpose of peripheral TCRbeta sequencing was to test whether ivuxolimab changed TCR sequence diversity and led to clonal T-cell expansion. The paper describes the monotherapy dose-escalation part (N of about 52 patients) of the phase I trial of ivuxolimab.

General findings and caveats noted by the study authors: In the 0.1-3.0 mg/kg groups, partial responders were among the patients with the lowest normalized peripheral clonal expansion, particularly in CD8+ T cells. At doses from 0.1 to 3.0 mg/kg, clonal expansion was seen in both CD4+ and CD8+ blood T cells between baseline and week 6. The antigen specificity of the clonally expanded peripheral T cells was not determined. Low levels of normalized T-cell clonal expansion were also seen in some nonresponding patients. On average, CD8+ T cells showed more expanded clones than CD4+ T cells after ivuxolimab.

The CDR3 contains 15 residues, cysteine and phenylalanine counted. Only the CDR3 DNA is retained, 45 bases long and in frame from the first base. Trimming costs V 1 base and J 5 bases, and their ends lie 15 bases apart. The germline V gene provides CDR1 SGHRS and CDR2 YFSETQ. This clone has more than one count but fewer than ten. The antigen this receptor binds is unknown. No base quality information exists; no much larger clone differs at one position. To sequence the TCRbeta CDR3 region, genomic DNA was isolated from the sorted cells. TCRbeta CDR3 regions were sequenced using the immunoSEQ Assay. Here the immuneACCESS table is served through TCRdb, limited to in-frame sequences with V and J called. Missing clones are a known gap in these copies; in checked studies unresolved V genes cover under half, and the rest lacks a known reason. The sample yields 66,000 or so clones; about 77% were counted once. Around 1.6% of the sample is in the top ten clones.

The trial excluded patients who had a history of autoimmune disease or who were on systemic immunosuppression. Peripheral blood for TCR sequencing was collected from all dose cohorts at baseline, on cycle 4 day 1, and on cycle 7 day 1. The samples were taken from a phase I, first-in-human, multicenter, open-label dose-escalation trial of ivuxolimab. Adults with locally advanced or metastatic melanoma, renal cell carcinoma, hepatocellular carcinoma or head and neck squamous cell carcinoma were enrolled in the trial. Before TCR sequencing, CD4+ T cells and CD8+ T cells from peripheral blood were sorted into separate populations.

In this chain, TRBV5-1 is recombined with TRBJ1-1; TRBD1 is perhaps the D gene, given 6 matching bases. Sample: CD4+ or CD8+ T cells sorted from blood, taken in a trial of the OX40 agonist ivuxolimab. The receptor was derived from an adult with an advanced solid tumor such as melanoma, head and neck, liver or kidney cancer. The DNA reads TGCGCCAGCAGCTTGTCTGGCCCAGGGGTTACTGAAGCTTTCTTT. It codes for CASSLSGPGVTEAFF.